Listed here are 4 T cell receptor beta chains from one sample, sequenced in a study of CD8 T cells in ankylosing spondylitis. One entry per CDR3 protein, called by TCRdb with MiXCR from the 5' RACE reads. The sample has around 280,000 distinct CDR3 sequences, 20% seen once. The specimen sequenced was blood, either unsorted or a sorted T cell fraction (not recorded which). These TCRs come from a male donor with ankylosing spondylitis or in good health (not recorded which).

V is TRBV29-1 and J is TRBJ2-5; D unresolved. The CDR3 runs 10 residues. CDR1 and CDR2 from the germline V gene are SQVTM and ANQGSEA. V was pared by 4 bases and J by 5 bases, with 5 bases between. The DNA of the CDR3 is TGCAGCGTTGGAGACGAGACCCAGTACTTC. This codes for CSVGDETQYF.

This clonotype has only a few counts. The chain employs TRBV20-1 and TRBJ2-5; D perhaps matches TRBD2 (5 bases). Trimming removed 4 bases at V and 1 base at J, with 13 bases between. The CDR3 is made up of 14 amino acids. The germline V gene has CDR1 DFQATT and CDR2 SNEGSKA (reference sequence). CDR3 DNA sequence: TGCAGTGCTAAGAGCGGCGAACTCCAAGAGACCCAGTACTTC. Protein sequence: CSAKSGELQETQYF.

V is TRBV7-6 and J is TRBJ2-3; D gene unclear. CDR1 is SGHVS, CDR2 FNYEAQ, per germline. The CDR3 extends over 12 amino acids. V was cut by 4 bases and J by 6 bases, with 8 bases left in between. The chain's CDR3 is CASSSIVDTQYF. CDR3 in DNA: TGTGCCAGCAGCTCCATAGTGGATACGCAGTATTTT. Complete variable domain (other parts from reference TRBV7-6 and TRBJ2-3): GAGVSQSPRYKVTKRGQDVALRCDPISGHVSLYWYRQALGQGPEFLTYFNYEAQQDKSGLPNDRFSAERPEGSISTLTIQRTEQRDSAMYRCASSSIVDTQYFGPGTRLTVL.

The rearrangement uses TRBV10-3 and TRBJ2-5; the match to TRBD2 covers 7 bases. This CDR3 is built from 13 residues. After removal of 7 bases from V and 3 bases from J, the junction contained 5 bases not matched to a gene. The germline V gene has CDR1 ENHRY and CDR2 SYGVKD. CDR3 sequence reads: CAIKVGGEETQYF. For the CDR3, the DNA is TGTGCCATCAAGGTGGGAGGGGAAGAGACCCAGTACTTC.